This T cell receptor (beta chain) was found in a study of blood T cell repertoires in COVID-19. About the study: The United States, Italy and Spain supplied acute and convalescent COVID-19 samples. Sources were T cells, B-cell-depleted T cells, or PBMCs; the material itself was cDNA or gDNA.

Generated by immunoSEQ multiplex PCR, the TCRdb table keeps only in-frame clones and is missing some. This sample yields more than 85,000 clones, of which approximately 84% are seen a single time; roughly a sixth belongs to the top ten. Germline CDR1 reads GTSNPN; CDR2 reads SVGIG (reference sequence). Trimming shortened V by 0 bases and J by 4 bases, and 9 bases separated the two germline ends. The CDR3 loop spans 13 amino acids. This TCR came from a woman aged 55-69 years with acute or convalescent COVID-19. V and J are TRBV30 and TRBJ1-1; D is unclear. Sequencing was carried out using peripheral blood. CDR3 DNA: TGTGCCTGGAGTGTGAAACAGCCCACTGAAGCTTTCTTT. Its translation: CAWSVKQPTEAFF.